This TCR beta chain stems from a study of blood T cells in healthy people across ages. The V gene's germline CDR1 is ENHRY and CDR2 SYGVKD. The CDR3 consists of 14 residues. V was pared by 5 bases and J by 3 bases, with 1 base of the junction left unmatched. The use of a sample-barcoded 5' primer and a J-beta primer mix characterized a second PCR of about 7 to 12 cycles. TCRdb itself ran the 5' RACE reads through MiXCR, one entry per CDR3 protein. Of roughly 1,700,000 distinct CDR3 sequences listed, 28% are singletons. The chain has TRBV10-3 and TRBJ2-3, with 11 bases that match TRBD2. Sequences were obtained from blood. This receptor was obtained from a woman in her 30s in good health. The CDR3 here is CAISPSGGTDTQYF. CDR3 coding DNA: TGTGCCATCAGTCCTAGCGGGGGGACAGATACGCAGTATTTT.